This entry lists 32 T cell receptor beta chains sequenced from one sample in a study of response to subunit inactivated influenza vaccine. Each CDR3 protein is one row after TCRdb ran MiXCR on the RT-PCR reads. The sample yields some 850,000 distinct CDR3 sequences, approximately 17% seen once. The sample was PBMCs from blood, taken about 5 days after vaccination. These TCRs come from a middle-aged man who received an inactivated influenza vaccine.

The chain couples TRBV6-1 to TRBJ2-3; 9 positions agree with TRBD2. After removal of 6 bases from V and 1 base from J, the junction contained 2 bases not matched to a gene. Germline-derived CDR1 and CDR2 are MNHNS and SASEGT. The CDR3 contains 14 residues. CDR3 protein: CASRRLAGTDTQYF. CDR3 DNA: TGTGCCAGCAGAAGACTAGCGGGCACAGATACGCAGTATTTT.

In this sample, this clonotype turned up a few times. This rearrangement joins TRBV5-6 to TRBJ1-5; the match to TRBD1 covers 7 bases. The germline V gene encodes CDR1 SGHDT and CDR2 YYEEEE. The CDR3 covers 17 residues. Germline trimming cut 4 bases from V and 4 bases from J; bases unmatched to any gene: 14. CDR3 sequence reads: CASSVAGGSGPNQPQHF. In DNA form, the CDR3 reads TGTGCCAGCAGCGTCGCAGGGGGTTCTGGGCCAAATCAGCCCCAGCATTTT.

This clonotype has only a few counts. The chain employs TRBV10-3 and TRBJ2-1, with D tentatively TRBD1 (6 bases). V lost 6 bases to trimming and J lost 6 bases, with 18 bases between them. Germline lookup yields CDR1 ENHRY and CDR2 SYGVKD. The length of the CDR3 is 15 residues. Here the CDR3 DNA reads TGTGCCATCAGGGGGACCAGGGGAGTGGGCAATGAGCAGTTCTTC. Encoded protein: CAIRGTRGVGNEQFF.

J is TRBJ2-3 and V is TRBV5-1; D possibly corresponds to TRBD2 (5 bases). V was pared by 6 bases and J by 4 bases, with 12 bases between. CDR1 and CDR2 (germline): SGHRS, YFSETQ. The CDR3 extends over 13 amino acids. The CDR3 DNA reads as TGCGCCAGCAAAAGGGAGATAGCAGATACGCAGTATTTT. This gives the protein CASKREIADTQYF.

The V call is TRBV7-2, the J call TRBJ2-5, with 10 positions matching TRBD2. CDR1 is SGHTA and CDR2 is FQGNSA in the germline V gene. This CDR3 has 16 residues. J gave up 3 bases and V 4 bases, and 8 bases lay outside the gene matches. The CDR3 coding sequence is TGTGCCAGCAGCTCATTTCATCTAGCGGGAGAAGAGACCCAGTACTTC. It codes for CASSSFHLAGEETQYF. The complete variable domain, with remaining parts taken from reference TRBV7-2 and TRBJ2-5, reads GAGVSQSPSNKVTEKGKDVELRCDPISGHTALYWYRQSLGQGLEFLIYFQGNSAPDKSGLPSDRFSAERTGGSVSTLTIQRTQQEDSAVYLCASSSFHLAGEETQYFGPGTRLLVL.

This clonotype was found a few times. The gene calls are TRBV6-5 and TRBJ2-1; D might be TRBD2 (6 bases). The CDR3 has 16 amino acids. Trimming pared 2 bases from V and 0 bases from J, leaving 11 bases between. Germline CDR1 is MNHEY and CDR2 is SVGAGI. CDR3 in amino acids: CASSYQSSVSYNEQFF. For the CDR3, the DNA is TGTGCCAGCAGTTACCAATCTAGCGTCTCCTACAATGAGCAGTTCTTC.

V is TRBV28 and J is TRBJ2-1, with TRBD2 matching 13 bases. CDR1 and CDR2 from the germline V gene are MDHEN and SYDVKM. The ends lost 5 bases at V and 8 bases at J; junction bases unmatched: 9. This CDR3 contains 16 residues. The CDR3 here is CASSMTGTSGIDEQFF. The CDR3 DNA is TGTGCCAGCAGTATGACCGGGACTAGCGGGATCGATGAGCAGTTCTTC.

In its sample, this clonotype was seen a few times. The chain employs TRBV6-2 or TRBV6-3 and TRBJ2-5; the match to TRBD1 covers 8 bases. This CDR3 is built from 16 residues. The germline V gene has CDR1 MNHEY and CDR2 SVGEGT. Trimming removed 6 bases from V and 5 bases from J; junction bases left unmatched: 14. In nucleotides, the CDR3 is TGTGCCAGCAGGCCGAATCCGGGACAGGAGAAGGAGACCCAGTACTTC. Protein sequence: CASRPNPGQEKETQYF.

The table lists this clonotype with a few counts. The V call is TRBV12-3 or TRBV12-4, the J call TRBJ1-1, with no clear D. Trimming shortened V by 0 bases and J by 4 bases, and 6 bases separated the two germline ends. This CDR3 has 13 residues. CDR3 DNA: TGTGCCAGCAGTTTAGCGCCCCCCACTGAAGCTTTCTTT. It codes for CASSLAPPTEAFF.

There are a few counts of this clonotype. The CDR3 spells CASSDRVGETQYF. The CDR3 coding sequence is TGTGCCAGCAGCGACAGGGTTGGAGAGACCCAGTACTTC. The chain carries TRBV7-2 and TRBJ2-5, with 7 bases aligning to TRBD1. In germline, CDR1 is SGHTA, CDR2 FQGNSA. V trimming: 5 bases; J trimming: 4 bases; junction bases outside the gene matches: 4. This CDR3 contains 13 residues.

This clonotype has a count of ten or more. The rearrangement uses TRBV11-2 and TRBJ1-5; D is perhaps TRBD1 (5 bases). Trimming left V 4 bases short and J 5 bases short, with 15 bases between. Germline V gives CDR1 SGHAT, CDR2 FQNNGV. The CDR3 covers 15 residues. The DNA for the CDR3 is TGTGCCAGCAGCTCAGGGCCGGATAACTATCAGCCCCAGCATTTT. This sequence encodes CASSSGPDNYQPQHF. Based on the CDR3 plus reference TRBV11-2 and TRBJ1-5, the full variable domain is EAGVAQSPRYKIIEKRQSVAFWCNPISGHATLYWYQQILGQGPKLLIQFQNNGVVDDSQLPKDRFSAERLKGVDSTLKIQPAKLEDSAVYLCASSSGPDNYQPQHFGDGTRLSIL.

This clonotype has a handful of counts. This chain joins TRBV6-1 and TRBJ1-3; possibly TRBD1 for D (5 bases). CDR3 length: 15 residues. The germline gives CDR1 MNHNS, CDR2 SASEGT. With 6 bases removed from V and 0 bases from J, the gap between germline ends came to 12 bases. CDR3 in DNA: TGTGCCAGCAGATCGGGACGGAACTCTGGAAACACCATATATTTT. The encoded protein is CASRSGRNSGNTIYF.

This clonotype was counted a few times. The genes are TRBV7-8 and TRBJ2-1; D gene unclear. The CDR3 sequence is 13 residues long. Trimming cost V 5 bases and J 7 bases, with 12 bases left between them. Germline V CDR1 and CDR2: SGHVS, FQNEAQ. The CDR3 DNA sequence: TGTGCCAGCAGCCCCCTAGGGTGGAATGAGCAGTTCTTC. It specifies CASSPLGWNEQFF.

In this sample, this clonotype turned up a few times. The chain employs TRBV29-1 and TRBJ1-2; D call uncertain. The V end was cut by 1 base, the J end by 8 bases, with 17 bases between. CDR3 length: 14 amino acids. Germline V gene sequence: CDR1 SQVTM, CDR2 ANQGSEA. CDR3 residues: CSVEAWEFPRGYTF. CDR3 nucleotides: TGCAGCGTTGAAGCTTGGGAGTTCCCGCGAGGCTACACCTTC.

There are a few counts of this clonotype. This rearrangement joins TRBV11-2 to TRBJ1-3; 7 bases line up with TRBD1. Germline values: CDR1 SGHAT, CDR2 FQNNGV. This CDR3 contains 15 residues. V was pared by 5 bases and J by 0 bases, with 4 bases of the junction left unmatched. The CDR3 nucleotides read TGTGCCAGCAGCCGGGGGGACAGCTCTGGAAACACCATATATTTT. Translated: CASSRGDSSGNTIYF.

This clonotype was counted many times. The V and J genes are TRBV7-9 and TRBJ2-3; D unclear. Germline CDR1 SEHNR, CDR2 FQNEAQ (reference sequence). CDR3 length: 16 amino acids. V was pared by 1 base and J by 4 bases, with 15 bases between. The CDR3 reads CASSLGALPYSDTQYF. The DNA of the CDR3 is TGTGCCAGCAGCTTAGGGGCACTCCCCTACTCAGATACGCAGTATTTT.

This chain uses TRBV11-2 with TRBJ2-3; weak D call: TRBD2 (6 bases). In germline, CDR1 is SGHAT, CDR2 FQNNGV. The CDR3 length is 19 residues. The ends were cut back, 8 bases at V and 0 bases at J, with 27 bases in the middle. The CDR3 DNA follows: TGTGCCAGCGTCGTCGGACGTCCGATGTCTAGCGCTAGCACAGATACGCAGTATTTT. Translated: CASVVGRPMSSASTDTQYF.

The DNA for the CDR3 is TGTGCCAGCAGTACCTACCCTACAGATACGCAGTATTTT. Protein: CASSTYPTDTQYF. The chain has TRBV6-1 and TRBJ2-3; D not resolved. The CDR3 is 13 residues long. Trimming took 5 bases from V and 3 from J, leaving 9 bases between them. Germline V lookup: CDR1 MNHNS, CDR2 SASEGT.

CDR3 sequence reads: CASSPRDRATETQYF. In DNA, the CDR3 is TGTGCCAGCAGCCCTCGGGACCGCGCCACAGAGACCCAGTACTTC. This sequence joins TRBV4-2 and TRBJ2-5; D assignment may be TRBD1 or TRBD2 (5 bases each). V dropped 4 bases and J dropped 4 bases, with 16 bases sitting between them. CDR3 size: 15 residues. Germline lookup yields CDR1 LGHNA and CDR2 YNFKEQ.

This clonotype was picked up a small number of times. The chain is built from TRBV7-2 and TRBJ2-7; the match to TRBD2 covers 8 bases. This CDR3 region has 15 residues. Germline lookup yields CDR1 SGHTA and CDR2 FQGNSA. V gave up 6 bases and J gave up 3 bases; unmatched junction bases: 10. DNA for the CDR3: TGTGCCAGCAGGACCGGGACTAGTAATTACTACGAGCAGTACTTC. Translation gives CASRTGTSNYYEQYF.

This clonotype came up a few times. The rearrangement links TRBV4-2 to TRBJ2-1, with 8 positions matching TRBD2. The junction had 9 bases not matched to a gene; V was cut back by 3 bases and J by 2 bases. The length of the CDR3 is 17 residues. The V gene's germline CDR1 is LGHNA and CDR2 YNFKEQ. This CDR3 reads CASSHSGTSHAYNEQFF. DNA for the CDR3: TGTGCCAGCAGCCATTCCGGGACTAGTCACGCCTACAATGAGCAGTTCTTC.

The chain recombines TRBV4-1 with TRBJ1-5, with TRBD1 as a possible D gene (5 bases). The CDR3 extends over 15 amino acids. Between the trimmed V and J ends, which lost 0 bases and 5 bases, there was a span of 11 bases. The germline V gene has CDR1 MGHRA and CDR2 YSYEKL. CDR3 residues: CASSQDPRVDQPQHF. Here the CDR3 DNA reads TGCGCCAGCAGCCAAGATCCCAGGGTAGATCAGCCCCAGCATTTT.

CDR3 bases: TGTGCCACCTCTGAAACAAACAGGGGAGATGAGCAGTTCTTC. Encoded protein: CATSETNRGDEQFF. The chain is built from TRBV27 and TRBJ2-1, with TRBD1 matching 7 bases. The germline V gene has CDR1 MNHEY and CDR2 SMNVEV (reference sequence). The V gene end was trimmed by 10 bases and the J gene end by 8 bases; junction bases not matched to a gene: 14. The CDR3 covers 14 residues.

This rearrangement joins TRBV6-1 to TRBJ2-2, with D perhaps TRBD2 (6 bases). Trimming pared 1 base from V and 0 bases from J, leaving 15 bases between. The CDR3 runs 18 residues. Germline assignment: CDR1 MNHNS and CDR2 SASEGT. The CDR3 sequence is CASSEGVMAGPNTGELFF. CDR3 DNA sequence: TGTGCCAGCAGTGAAGGGGTAATGGCGGGGCCGAACACCGGGGAGCTGTTTTTT.

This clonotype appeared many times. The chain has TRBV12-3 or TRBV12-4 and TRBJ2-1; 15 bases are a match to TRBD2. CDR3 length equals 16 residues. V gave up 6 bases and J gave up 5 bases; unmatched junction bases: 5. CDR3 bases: TGTGCCAGCAGCGGACTAGCGGGAGGGTTCCACAATGAGCAGTTCTTC. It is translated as CASSGLAGGFHNEQFF.

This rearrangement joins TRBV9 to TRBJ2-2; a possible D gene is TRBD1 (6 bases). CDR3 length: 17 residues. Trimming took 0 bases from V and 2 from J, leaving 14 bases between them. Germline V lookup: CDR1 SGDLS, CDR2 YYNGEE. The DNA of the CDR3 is TGTGCCAGCAGCGTAGCCCCGAGGACAGACAACACCGGGGAGCTGTTTTTT. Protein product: CASSVAPRTDNTGELFF.

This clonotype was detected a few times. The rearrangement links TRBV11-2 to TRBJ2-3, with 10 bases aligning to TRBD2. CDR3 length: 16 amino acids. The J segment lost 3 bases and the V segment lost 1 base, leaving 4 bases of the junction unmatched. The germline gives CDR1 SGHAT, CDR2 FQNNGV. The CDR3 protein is CASSLGLLAGTDTQYF. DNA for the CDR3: TGTGCCAGCAGCTTAGGATTACTAGCGGGGACAGATACGCAGTATTTT.

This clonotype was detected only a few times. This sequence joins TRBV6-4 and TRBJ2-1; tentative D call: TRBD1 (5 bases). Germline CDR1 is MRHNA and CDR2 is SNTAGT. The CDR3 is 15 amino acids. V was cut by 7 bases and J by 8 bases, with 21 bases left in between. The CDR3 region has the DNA TGTGCCAGCAAGCGACAGTTTGGGGTCCTGGATGAGCAGTTCTTC. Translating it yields CASKRQFGVLDEQFF.

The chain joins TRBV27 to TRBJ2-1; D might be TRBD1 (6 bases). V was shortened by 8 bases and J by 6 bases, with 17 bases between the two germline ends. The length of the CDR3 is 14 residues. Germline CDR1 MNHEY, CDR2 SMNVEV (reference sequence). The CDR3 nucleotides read TGTGCCAGCGGAGGACAGACCGTGGGCAATGAGCAGTTCTTC. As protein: CASGGQTVGNEQFF.

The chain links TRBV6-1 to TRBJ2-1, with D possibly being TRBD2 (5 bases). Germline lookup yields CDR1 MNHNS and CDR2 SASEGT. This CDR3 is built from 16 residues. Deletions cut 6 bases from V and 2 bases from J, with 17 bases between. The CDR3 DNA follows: TGTGCCAGCAGGCCCCTCCGGGGTTACACCTACAATGAGCAGTTCTTC. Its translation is CASRPLRGYTYNEQFF.

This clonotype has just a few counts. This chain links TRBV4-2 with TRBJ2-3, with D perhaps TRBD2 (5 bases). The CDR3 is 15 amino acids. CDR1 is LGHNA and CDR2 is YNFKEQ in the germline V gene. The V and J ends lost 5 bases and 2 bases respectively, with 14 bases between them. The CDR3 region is CASSILARITDTQYF. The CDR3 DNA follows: TGTGCCAGCAGCATCTTAGCGAGGATCACAGATACGCAGTATTTT.

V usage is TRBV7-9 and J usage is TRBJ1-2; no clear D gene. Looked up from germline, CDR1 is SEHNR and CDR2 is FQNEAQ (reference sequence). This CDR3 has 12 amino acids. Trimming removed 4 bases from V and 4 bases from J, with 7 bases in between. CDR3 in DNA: TGTGCCAGCAGCTCGGACGGCTATGGCTACACCTTC. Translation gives CASSSDGYGYTF.